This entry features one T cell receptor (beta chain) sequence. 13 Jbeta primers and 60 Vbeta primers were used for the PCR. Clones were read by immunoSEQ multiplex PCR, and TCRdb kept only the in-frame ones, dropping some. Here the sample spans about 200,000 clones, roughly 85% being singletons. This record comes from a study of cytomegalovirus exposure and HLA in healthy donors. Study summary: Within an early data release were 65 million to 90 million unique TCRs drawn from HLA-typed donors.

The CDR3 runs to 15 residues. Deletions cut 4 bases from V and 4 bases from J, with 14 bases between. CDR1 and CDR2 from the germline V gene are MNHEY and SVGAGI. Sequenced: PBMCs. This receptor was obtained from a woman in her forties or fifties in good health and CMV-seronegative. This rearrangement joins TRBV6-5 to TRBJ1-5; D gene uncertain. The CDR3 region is CASSSTTAGNQPQHF. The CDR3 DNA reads TGTGCCAGCAGTTCCACTACGGCGGGGAATCAGCCCCAGCATTTT.